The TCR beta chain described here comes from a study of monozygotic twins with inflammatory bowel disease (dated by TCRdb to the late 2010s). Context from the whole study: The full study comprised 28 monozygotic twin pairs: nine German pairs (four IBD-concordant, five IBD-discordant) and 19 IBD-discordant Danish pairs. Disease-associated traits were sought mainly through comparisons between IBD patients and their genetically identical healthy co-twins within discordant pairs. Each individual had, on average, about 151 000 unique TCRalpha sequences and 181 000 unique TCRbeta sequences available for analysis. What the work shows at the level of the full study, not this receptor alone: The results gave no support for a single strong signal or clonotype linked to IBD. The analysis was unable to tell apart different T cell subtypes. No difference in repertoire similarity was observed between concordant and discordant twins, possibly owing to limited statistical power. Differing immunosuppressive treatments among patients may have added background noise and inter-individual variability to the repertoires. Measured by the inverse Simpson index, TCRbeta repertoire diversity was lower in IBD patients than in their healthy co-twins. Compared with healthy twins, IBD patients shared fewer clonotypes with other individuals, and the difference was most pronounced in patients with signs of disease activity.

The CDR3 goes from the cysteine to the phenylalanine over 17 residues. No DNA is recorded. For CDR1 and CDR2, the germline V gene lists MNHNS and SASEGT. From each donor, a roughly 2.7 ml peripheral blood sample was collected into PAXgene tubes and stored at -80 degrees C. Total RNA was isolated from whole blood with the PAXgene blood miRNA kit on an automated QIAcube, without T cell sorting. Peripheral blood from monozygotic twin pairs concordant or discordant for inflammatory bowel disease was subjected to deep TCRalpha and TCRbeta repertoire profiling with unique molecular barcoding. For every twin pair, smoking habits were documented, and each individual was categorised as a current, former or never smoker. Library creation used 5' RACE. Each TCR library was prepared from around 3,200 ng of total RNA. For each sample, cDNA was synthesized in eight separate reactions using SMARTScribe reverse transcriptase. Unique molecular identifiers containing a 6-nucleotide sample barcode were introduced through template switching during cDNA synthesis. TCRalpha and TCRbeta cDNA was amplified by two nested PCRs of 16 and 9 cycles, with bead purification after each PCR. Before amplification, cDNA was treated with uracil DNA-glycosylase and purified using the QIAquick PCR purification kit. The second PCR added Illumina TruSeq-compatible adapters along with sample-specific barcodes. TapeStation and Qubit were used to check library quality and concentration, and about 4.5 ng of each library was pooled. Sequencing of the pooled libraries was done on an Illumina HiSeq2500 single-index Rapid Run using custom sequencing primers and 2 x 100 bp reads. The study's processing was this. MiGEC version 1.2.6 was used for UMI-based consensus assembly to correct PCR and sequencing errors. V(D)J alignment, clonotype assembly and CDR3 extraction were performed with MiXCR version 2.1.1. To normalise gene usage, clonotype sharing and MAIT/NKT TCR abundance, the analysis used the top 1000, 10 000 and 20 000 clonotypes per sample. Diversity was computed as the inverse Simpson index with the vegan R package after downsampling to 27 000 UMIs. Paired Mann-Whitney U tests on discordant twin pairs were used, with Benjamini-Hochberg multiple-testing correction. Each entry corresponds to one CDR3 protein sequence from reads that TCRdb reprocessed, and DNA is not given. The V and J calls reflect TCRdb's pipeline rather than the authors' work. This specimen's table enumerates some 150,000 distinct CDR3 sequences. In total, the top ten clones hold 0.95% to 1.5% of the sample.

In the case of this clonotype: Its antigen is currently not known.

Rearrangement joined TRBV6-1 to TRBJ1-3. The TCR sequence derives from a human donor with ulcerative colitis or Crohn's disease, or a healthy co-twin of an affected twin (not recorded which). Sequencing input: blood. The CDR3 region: CASSPPSGRTSGNTIYF.